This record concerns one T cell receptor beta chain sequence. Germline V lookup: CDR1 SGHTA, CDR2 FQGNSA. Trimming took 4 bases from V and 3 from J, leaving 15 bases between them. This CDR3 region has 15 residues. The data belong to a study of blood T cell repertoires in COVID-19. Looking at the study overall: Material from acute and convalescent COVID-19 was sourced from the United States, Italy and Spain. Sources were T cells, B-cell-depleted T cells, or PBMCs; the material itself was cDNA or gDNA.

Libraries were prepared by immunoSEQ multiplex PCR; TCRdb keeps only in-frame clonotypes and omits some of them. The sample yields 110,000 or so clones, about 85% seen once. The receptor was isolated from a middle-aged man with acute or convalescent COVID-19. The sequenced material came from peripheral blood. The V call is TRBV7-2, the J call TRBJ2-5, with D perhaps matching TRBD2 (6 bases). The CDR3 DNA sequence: TGTGCCAGCAGCTCTGAGGGAGGCGGGGAAGAGACCCAGTACTTC. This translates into CASSSEGGGEETQYF.